The 27 T cell receptor beta chains in this list originate from one sample, sequenced in a study of T-cell memory formation after mild COVID-19. MiXCR, run by TCRdb on the 5' RACE reads, gives a single entry per CDR3 protein. This table holds roughly 580,000 distinct CDR3 sequences, about 20% found once. The specimen sequenced was PBMCs or a T cell subset sorted from them (not recorded which). The source of these receptors is an adult woman who had mild COVID-19 (a few samples of this study predate the infection). Cell type and time point are not known.

This clonotype has only a few counts. V is TRBV3-1 and J is TRBJ2-7, with a tentative D call TRBD1 (6 bases). Per germline, CDR1 LGHDT and CDR2 YNNKEL (reference sequence). Trimming took 10 bases from V and 2 from J, leaving 12 bases between them. CDR3 length equals 12 residues. CDR3 in DNA: TGTGCCACTGAGGGGGAACCCTACGAGCAGTACTTC. As protein: CATEGEPYEQYF.

The sample holds many counts of this clonotype. V usage is TRBV25-1 and J usage is TRBJ2-2, with a weak D call TRBD2 (6 bases). Germline CDR1 MGHDK, CDR2 SYGVNS. CDR3 size: 16 residues. Between the trimmed V and J ends, which lost 1 base and 3 bases, there was a span of 12 bases. In DNA, the CDR3 is TGTGCCAGCAGTGAATTGGGAGGTGGGGACACCGGGGAGCTGTTTTTT. As protein: CASSELGGGDTGELFF.

This clonotype was recorded many times. The V call is TRBV25-1, the J call TRBJ2-2, with D hard to call. The CDR3 loop spans 15 amino acids. Per germline, CDR1 MGHDK and CDR2 SYGVNS. With 4 bases removed from V and 3 bases from J, the gap between germline ends came to 12 bases. CDR3 sequence (DNA): TGTGCCAGCAGTGGATCCTGGACGGACACCGGGGAGCTGTTTTTT. Protein sequence: CASSGSWTDTGELFF. Together with reference TRBV25-1 and TRBJ2-2, the CDR3 gives the full variable domain: EADIYQTPRYLVIGTGKKITLECSQTMGHDKMYWYQQDPGMELHLIHYSYGVNSTEKGDLSSESTVSRIRTEHFPLTLESARPSHTSQYLCASSGSWTDTGELFFGEGSRLTVL.

This chain uses TRBV9 with TRBJ2-1, with 10 bases matching TRBD2. V gave up 0 bases and J gave up 8 bases; unmatched junction bases: 5. This CDR3 spans 15 amino acids. Germline CDR1 SGDLS, CDR2 YYNGEE. The CDR3 DNA reads as TGTGCCAGCAGCGTAGGGGCTAGCGGGGGCCATGAGCAGTTCTTC. It translates to CASSVGASGGHEQFF. The variable domain in full, completed from reference TRBV9 and TRBJ2-1, reads DSGVTQTPKHLITATGQRVTLRCSPRSGDLSVYWYQQSLDQGLQFLIQYYNGEERAKGNILERFSAQQFPDLHSELNLSSLELGDSALYFCASSVGASGGHEQFFGPGTRLTVL.

The chain has TRBV7-8 and TRBJ2-7; 9 nucleotides match TRBD2. After removal of 7 bases from V and 4 bases from J, the junction contained 11 bases not matched to a gene. The germline gives CDR1 SGHVS, CDR2 FQNEAQ. The CDR3 extends over 15 amino acids. The CDR3 spells CASTVPEAGGYEQYF. The CDR3 DNA follows: TGTGCCAGCACCGTGCCGGAGGCGGGAGGGTACGAGCAGTACTTC.

The V call is TRBV14, the J call TRBJ2-7, with TRBD2 matching over 10 bases. Germline V gives CDR1 SGHDN, CDR2 FVKESK. This CDR3 comprises 20 residues. Trimming removed 4 bases from V and 4 bases from J; junction bases left unmatched: 22. CDR3 sequence (DNA): TGTGCCAGCAGCCTAGGACTAGCGGAGACCACACCCTGGGCCTATTACGAGCAGTACTTC. Protein product: CASSLGLAETTPWAYYEQYF.

This clonotype has ten or more counts. The V call is TRBV30, the J call TRBJ1-3; maybe TRBD1 (6 bases). The CDR3 loop spans 16 amino acids. V lost 2 bases and J 0 bases, leaving 14 bases between the germline ends. In germline, CDR1 is GTSNPN, CDR2 SVGIG (reference sequence). The chain's CDR3 is CAWSQGRSPSGNTIYF. The CDR3, as DNA: TGTGCCTGGAGTCAGGGGCGTTCCCCCTCTGGAAACACCATATATTTT.

This clonotype was recorded a few times. J is TRBJ2-7 and V is TRBV5-4; 7 nucleotides line up with TRBD2. CDR1 SGHNT and CDR2 YYREEE come from the germline V gene (reference sequence). Germline trimming cut 1 base from V and 4 bases from J; bases unmatched to any gene: 5. The CDR3 loop spans 14 amino acids. CDR3 bases: TGTGCCAGCAGCTTGAGCGGGGTGGAGTACGAGCAGTACTTC. Translated, it gives CASSLSGVEYEQYF.

This clonotype was seen a few times. This rearrangement joins TRBV4-1 to TRBJ2-1; perhaps TRBD1 as D (6 bases). With 5 bases removed from V and 4 bases from J, the gap between germline ends came to 15 bases. Per the germline V gene, CDR1 is MGHRA and CDR2 is YSYEKL. This CDR3 has 15 residues. The CDR3 DNA reads TGCGCCAGCAGCTACCCCTCGACAGGTTACAATGAGCAGTTCTTC. Encoded protein: CASSYPSTGYNEQFF.

This clonotype was seen a few times. V is TRBV13 and J is TRBJ2-5, with 7 bases matching TRBD2. Germline lookup yields CDR1 PRHDT and CDR2 FYEKMQ (reference sequence). The CDR3 runs to 15 residues. V was pared by 2 bases and J by 5 bases, with 8 bases of the junction left unmatched. The chain's CDR3 is CASSLLLADRETQYF. As DNA, the CDR3 is TGTGCCAGCAGCTTACTGCTAGCGGACCGGGAGACCCAGTACTTC.

This sequence joins TRBV24-1 and TRBJ1-2; D gene ambiguous. CDR1 and CDR2 (germline): KGHDR, SFDVKD. V lost 4 bases and J lost 8, with 13 bases in between. CDR3 size: 13 residues. DNA of the CDR3: TGTGCCACCAGTGACTCGAATACCGGGGGCTACACCTTC. It yields the protein CATSDSNTGGYTF.

Only a few counts were recorded for this clonotype. The chain is built from TRBV7-9 and TRBJ1-1, with no clear D. CDR1 and CDR2 from the germline V gene are SEHNR and FQNEAQ (reference sequence). The CDR3 is 13 residues long. V dropped 8 bases and J dropped 1 base, with 11 bases sitting between them. The CDR3 spells CASLWEGNTEAFF. The CDR3 region has the DNA TGTGCCAGCCTTTGGGAGGGGAACACTGAAGCTTTCTTT.

With respect to this clonotype: The junction departs from germline at one end; a sequencing error may be responsible. The rearrangement joins TRBV27 to TRBJ1-3; possible D gene TRBD1, 6 bases. This CDR3 is built from 14 residues. Germline CDR1 reads MNHEY; CDR2 reads SMNVEV (reference sequence). CDR3 in DNA: TGTGCCAGCAGACCGGGACAAAAGGGAAATACCATATATTTT. The encoded protein is CASRPGQKGNTIYF.

This clonotype was detected a few times. The chain carries TRBV20-1 and TRBJ2-7, with a possible D match to TRBD2 (6 bases). The germline V gene encodes CDR1 DFQATT and CDR2 SNEGSKA (reference sequence). This CDR3 comprises 15 residues. V was pared by 4 bases and J by 0 bases, with 16 bases between. The CDR3 region has the DNA TGCAGTGCTAAGGGACTCTTCAACCTCTCCTACGAGCAGTACTTC. It is translated as CSAKGLFNLSYEQYF.

The genes are TRBV6-5 and TRBJ2-5; 8 nucleotides match TRBD1. V trimming: 10 bases; J trimming: 4 bases; junction bases outside the gene matches: 11. Looked up from germline, CDR1 is MNHEY and CDR2 is SVGAGI. This CDR3 has 14 residues. The CDR3 DNA follows: TGTGCCACGTACTCGGGACAGGATGGAGAGACCCAGTACTTC. Encoded protein: CATYSGQDGETQYF.

The sample holds a few counts of this clonotype. CDR3 bases: TGTGCCATCCGTGAGGGGGACACTGAAGCTTTCTTT. Protein sequence: CAIREGDTEAFF. This chain connects TRBV2 to TRBJ1-1; D is possibly TRBD1 (6 bases). The germline CDR1 and CDR2 sequences are SNHLY and FYNNEI. The V and J ends lost 10 bases and 3 bases respectively, with 12 bases between them. The CDR3 runs to 12 residues.

This clonotype has more than one count but fewer than ten. J is TRBJ1-2 and V is TRBV4-1; D not resolved. In germline, CDR1 is MGHRA, CDR2 YSYEKL. V lost 4 bases and J lost 8, with 14 bases in between. The CDR3 is 13 residues long. The CDR3 nucleotides are TGCGCCAGCAGCCCATGGGAAGGGAACGGCTACACCTTC. Translating gives CASSPWEGNGYTF.

In this sample, this clonotype turned up a few times. The V call is TRBV4-1, the J call TRBJ2-1; D is possibly TRBD1 (6 bases). The germline V gene encodes CDR1 MGHRA and CDR2 YSYEKL. The CDR3 has 15 amino acids. V was clipped by 2 bases and J by 3 bases, with 11 bases between them. The CDR3 bases are TGCGCCAGCAGCCAAAGAACAGGGAACTACAATGAGCAGTTCTTC. Its translation: CASSQRTGNYNEQFF.

This clonotype has a handful of counts. This rearrangement joins TRBV7-9 to TRBJ2-3, with TRBD1 matching over 7 bases. The CDR3 consists of 15 residues. Trimming at V came to 1 base and at J to 4 bases, leaving 5 bases not matched to a gene. The germline V gene has CDR1 SEHNR and CDR2 FQNEAQ (reference sequence). The chain's CDR3 is CASSLEGAGADTQYF. CDR3 sequence (DNA): TGTGCCAGCAGCTTAGAGGGGGCAGGGGCAGATACGCAGTATTTT.

V gene TRBV12-3 or TRBV12-4 combines with J gene TRBJ2-7; tentatively, D is TRBD1 (6 bases). The CDR3 covers 18 residues. V was trimmed by 0 bases and J by 4 bases, leaving 22 bases between them. CDR3 amino acids: CASSLAGTLQGPGYEQYF. The CDR3 DNA reads as TGTGCCAGCAGTTTAGCGGGTACCCTACAGGGTCCGGGGTACGAGCAGTACTTC.

This clonotype has a handful of counts. The chain is built from TRBV6-5 and TRBJ1-1, with D possibly TRBD1 on 5 matching bases. The CDR3 extends over 13 amino acids. Deletions cut 6 bases from V and 3 bases from J, with 11 bases between. Germline CDR1 is MNHEY and CDR2 is SVGAGI. The CDR3 is CASSRVTDTEAFF. The CDR3, as DNA: TGTGCCAGCAGCAGGGTGACAGACACTGAAGCTTTCTTT.

This clonotype was found many times. V gene TRBV5-1 combines with J gene TRBJ2-1; 10 positions match TRBD2. The CDR3 is made up of 16 amino acids. The V segment lost 2 bases and the J segment 2 bases; nucleotides outside the gene matches: 4. Germline V lookup: CDR1 SGHRS, CDR2 YFSETQ. The CDR3 bases are TGCGCCAGCAGCTTACCGAGCGGGGGGGCCTACAATGAGCAGTTCTTC. Residues: CASSLPSGGAYNEQFF.

V gene TRBV29-1 combines with J gene TRBJ1-2, with TRBD1 matching 7 bases. The CDR3 spans 14 residues. With 5 bases clipped from V and 3 bases from J, the junction kept 9 bases outside the gene matches. From germline, CDR1 is SQVTM and CDR2 ANQGSEA. As DNA, the CDR3 is TGCAGCGTTAATCTAGGGACAGATTACTATGGCTACACCTTC. Encoded protein: CSVNLGTDYYGYTF. The full variable domain, completed using reference TRBV29-1 and TRBJ1-2, is SAVISQKPSRDICQRGTSLTIQCQVDSQVTMMFWYRQQPGQSLTLIATANQGSEATYESGFVIDKFPISRPNLTFSTLTVSNMSPEDSSIYLCSVNLGTDYYGYTFGSGTRLTVV.

The chain uses TRBV7-9 and TRBJ2-1, with D perhaps being TRBD1 or TRBD2 (5 bases each). Trimming stripped 2 bases from V and 8 bases from J, with 16 bases between. Germline CDR1 and CDR2: SEHNR and FQNEAQ (reference sequence). The CDR3 runs 15 residues. CDR3 sequence reads: CASSLSGPKMDEQFF. In DNA, the CDR3 is TGTGCCAGCAGCTTATCGGGACCCAAGATGGATGAGCAGTTCTTC.

The rearrangement links TRBV19 to TRBJ1-1, with 8 bases matching TRBD1. This CDR3 spans 14 amino acids. The germline gives CDR1 LNHDA, CDR2 SQIVND (reference sequence). Losses at the gene ends were 7 bases for V and 4 bases for J; bases not matched to a gene: 8. Here the CDR3 DNA reads TGTGCCAGTATTACAGATACAGGGGGCACTGAAGCTTTCTTT. Its translation: CASITDTGGTEAFF. Looking up the rest from reference TRBV19 and TRBJ1-1 gives the full variable domain: DGGITQSPKYLFRKEGQNVTLSCEQNLNHDAMYWYRQDPGQGLRLIYYSQIVNDFQKGDIAEGYSVSREKKESFPLTVTSAQKNPTAFYLCASITDTGGTEAFFGQGTRLTVV.

The chain employs TRBV6-5 and TRBJ1-4; a weak D match, TRBD1 (6 bases). CDR3 length equals 17 residues. With 6 bases removed from V and 0 bases from J, the gap between germline ends came to 17 bases. CDR1 and CDR2 (germline): MNHEY, SVGAGI. CDR3 amino acids: CASSHAKGDSTNEKLFF. In nucleotides, the CDR3 is TGTGCCAGCAGCCACGCGAAGGGGGACTCAACTAATGAAAAACTGTTTTTT.

The gene calls are TRBV9 and TRBJ1-5, with D perhaps TRBD1 (5 bases). The CDR3 runs to 15 residues. V was cut by 2 bases and J by 4 bases, with 13 bases left in between. Germline V lookup: CDR1 SGDLS, CDR2 YYNGEE. In DNA form, the CDR3 reads TGTGCCAGCAGCGTTAGTGACAGTCAGAATCAGCCCCAGCATTTT. This codes for CASSVSDSQNQPQHF.